This TCR beta chain was captured by sequencing in a study of CD8+ T cells in alopecia areata. Treatment described: oral pan-JAK inhibitor, 5-10 mg twice daily. TCR sequencing used cDNA made by reverse transcription of extracted RNA. The method was immunoSEQ multiplex PCR; TCRdb's version includes in-frame clones alone and lacks a portion of them. The table shows roughly 190,000 clones, with 60% occurring only once. V lost 0 bases and J lost 3; bases outside the gene matches: 3. The CDR3 covers 15 residues. Germline V gene sequence: CDR1 SGHRS, CDR2 YFSETQ. This material consisted of CD4+ T cells sorted from blood, taken at week 24, from a patient treated with tofacitinib. This chain links TRBV5-1 with TRBJ1-2; 9 bases are shared with TRBD1. This clonotype originated in a human donor with alopecia areata. In nucleotides, the CDR3 is TGCGCCAGCAGCTTGGAGGGACAGGGCGACTATGGCTACACCTTC. Translating it yields CASSLEGQGDYGYTF.